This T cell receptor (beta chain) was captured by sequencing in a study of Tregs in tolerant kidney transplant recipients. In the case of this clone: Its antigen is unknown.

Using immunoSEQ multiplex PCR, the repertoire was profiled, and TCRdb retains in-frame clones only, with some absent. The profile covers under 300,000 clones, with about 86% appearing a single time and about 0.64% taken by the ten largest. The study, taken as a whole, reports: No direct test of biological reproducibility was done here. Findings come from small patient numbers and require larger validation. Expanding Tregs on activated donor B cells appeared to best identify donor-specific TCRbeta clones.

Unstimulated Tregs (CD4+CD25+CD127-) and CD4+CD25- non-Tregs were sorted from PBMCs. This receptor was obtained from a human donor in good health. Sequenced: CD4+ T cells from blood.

CDR3 sequence: CASSGGVSTDTQYF. The CDR3 nucleotides read TGTGCCAGCTCGGGTGGGGTGAGCACAGATACGCAGTATTTT. V gene TRBV18 combines with J gene TRBJ2-3; D not certain. Deletions cut 6 bases from V and 0 bases from J, with 10 bases between. The CDR3 sequence is 14 residues long. Per germline, CDR1 KGHSH and CDR2 LQKENI. The full variable domain, completed using reference TRBV18 and TRBJ2-3, is NAGVMQNPRHLVRRRGQEARLRCSPMKGHSHVYWYRQLPEEGLKFMVYLQKENIIDESGMPKERFSAEFPKEGPSILRIQQVVRGDSAAYFCASSGGVSTDTQYFGPGTRLTVL.